This TCR beta chain is drawn from a study of shared clonotypes between healthy human individuals. In this sample, this clone turned up once. Replicate PCRs from sorted subsets contained approximately 190 ng DNA, which is some 29,000 T cell genomes. Generated by immunoSEQ multiplex PCR, the TCRdb table keeps only in-frame clones and is missing some. In the table there are about 1.5 million clones, approximately 98% of which are singletons. The germline gives CDR1 LNHDA, CDR2 SQIVND (reference sequence). V was shortened by 6 bases and J by 2 bases, with 10 bases between the two germline ends. This CDR3 contains 13 residues.

This clonotype originated in a man younger than 40 in good health. The chain uses TRBV19 and TRBJ1-2; possible D gene TRBD1, 6 bases. The specimen sequenced was naive CD4+ T cells sorted from blood. Subset denoted: CD45RA+ positively selected. CDR3 residues: CASSYTGNYGYTF. DNA of the CDR3: TGTGCCAGTAGCTATACAGGGAACTATGGCTACACCTTC.